This T cell receptor beta chain was sequenced during a study of T cells after posttransplantation cyclophosphamide. This clone was observed a few times. Treatment was busulfan-fludarabine conditioning, a marrow graft, and cyclophosphamide on days +3 and +4. The CDR3 is 13 residues long. In germline, CDR1 is SGHRS, CDR2 YFSETQ. The V gene lost 0 bases and the J gene lost 3 bases, with 6 bases spanning the gap. Using immunoSEQ multiplex PCR, the repertoire was profiled, and TCRdb retains in-frame clones only, with some absent. In the table there are around 12,000 clones, roughly 2% of which are singletons.

The chain employs TRBV5-1 and TRBJ2-5; no clear D gene. This clonotype originated in a male patient aged 30 to 40 who received an allogeneic stem cell transplant from a related donor, was CMV-positive, and had no GVHD. Some T cells may have come from the graft donor. The sequences come from PBMCs, collected after allogeneic stem cell transplant with posttransplant cyclophosphamide. Written as DNA, the CDR3 is TGCGCCAGCAGCTTGGCGGTGAAAGAGACCCAGTACTTC. Encoded protein: CASSLAVKETQYF.